This T cell receptor (beta chain) was identified during a study of control samples from healthy donors and cancer patients. Produced via immunoSEQ multiplex PCR; TCRdb's table is partial and in-frame only. Recorded for this sample: approximately 190,000 clones. Trimming cost V 5 bases and J 7 bases, with 10 bases left between them. The CDR3 loop spans 12 amino acids. The V gene's germline CDR1 is MDHEN and CDR2 SYDVKM. This TCR derives from a woman younger than 45 in good health. The sequenced sample was blood. The genes are TRBV28 and TRBJ2-3; a possible D gene is TRBD1 (5 bases). CDR3 sequence (DNA): TGTGCCAGCAGTATACCAGGGTATACGCAGTATTTT. Its translation is CASSIPGYTQYF.